This T cell receptor beta chain came from a study of blood T cell repertoires in COVID-19. Original processing methods: How many nucleated cells were present was estimated from reference gene primer amplification. The repertoire was sequenced with immunoSEQ multiplex PCR; TCRdb's copy has only in-frame clones and lacks some. The DNA gave D and trimming, while V, J and clone size come from that table. The table records a few hundred thousand clones, roughly nine tenths of them present only once. From germline, CDR1 is SGHTA and CDR2 FQGNSA. The CDR3 extends over 14 amino acids. V was clipped by 4 bases and J by 4 bases, with 13 bases between them. This clone was counted once.

The chain combines TRBV7-2 with TRBJ1-1, with unresolved D. The sample taken for sequencing was peripheral blood. This receptor was identified in a man aged 60-69 years who had recovered from COVID-19. Here the CDR3 reads CASSSDKFSTEAFF. CDR3 DNA: TGTGCCAGCAGCTCCGACAAGTTCTCCACTGAAGCTTTCTTT.